This TCR beta chain was retrieved from a study of blood T cell repertoires in COVID-19. Generated by immunoSEQ multiplex PCR, the TCRdb table keeps only in-frame clones and is missing some. The repertoire holds approximately 330,000 clones, with roughly 87% as singletons. From germline, CDR1 is DFQATT and CDR2 SNEGSKA (reference sequence). The CDR3 extends over 16 amino acids. Trimming removed 3 bases from V and 1 base from J; junction bases left unmatched: 5. The receptor's source is a man aged 25-45 years with COVID-19, enrolled during active disease. The sample was peripheral blood. The J gene is TRBJ2-7, the V gene TRBV20-1, with 14 bases aligning to TRBD2. The CDR3 coding sequence is TGCAGTGCTAGTGGACTAGCGGGAGGAGGGTCCTACGAGCAGTACTTC. Its protein product is CSASGLAGGGSYEQYF.